These 11 T cell receptor beta chains originate from one sample sequenced in a study of patients and donors after allogeneic stem cell transplantation. MiXCR, applied by TCRdb to the RT-PCR reads, yields one record per CDR3 protein. The sample contains about 150,000 distinct CDR3 sequences, roughly two fifths of which appear only once. The material sequenced was blood, either unsorted or a sorted T cell fraction (not recorded which). The receptor source for this set is a human donor who was either an allogeneic HSCT recipient or a stem cell or donor lymphocyte infusion donor (not recorded which). It is not recorded whose cells these are; they may come from a transplant donor.

The chain is built from TRBV7-2 and TRBJ2-5; a weak D match, TRBD2 (6 bases). CDR3 length: 13 amino acids. Trimming shortened V by 5 bases and J by 5 bases, and 12 bases separated the two germline ends. Germline loops: CDR1 SGHTA, CDR2 FQGNSA. CDR3 in amino acids: CASSLSGRETQYF. The CDR3 bases are TGTGCCAGCAGCCTAAGCGGGCGCGAGACCCAGTACTTC.

This rearrangement joins TRBV9 to TRBJ2-1; no clear D gene. V lost 4 bases, J lost 5 bases, and 7 bases lay in between. The CDR3 runs to 12 residues. Per germline, CDR1 SGDLS and CDR2 YYNGEE. The CDR3 nucleotides read TGTGCCAGCAGCCTACCGGACAATGAGCAGTTCTTC. Its protein product is CASSLPDNEQFF.

V usage is TRBV2 and J usage is TRBJ1-4; no definite D call. The CDR3 is 12 residues long. The V gene lost 8 bases and the J gene lost 7 bases, with 11 bases spanning the gap. Germline-derived CDR1 and CDR2 are SNHLY and FYNNEI. The CDR3 here is CASRMGSEKLFF. In nucleotides, the CDR3 is TGTGCCAGCCGAATGGGATCTGAAAAACTGTTTTTT.

J is TRBJ1-2 and V is TRBV7-9, with D uncertain. V shed 5 bases and J shed 7 bases, with 11 bases lying between them. Germline values: CDR1 SEHNR, CDR2 FQNEAQ (reference sequence). The CDR3 is 12 residues long. The CDR3 is CASSPDRGGYTF. The DNA for the CDR3 is TGTGCCAGCAGCCCCGATCGAGGTGGCTACACCTTC.

J is TRBJ2-7 and V is TRBV10-1, with 7 bases aligning to TRBD1. Germline V gene lookup returns CDR1 WNHNN and CDR2 SYGVQD (reference sequence). V was clipped by 6 bases and J by 3 bases; unmatched bases: 8. The CDR3 is 14 amino acids. Here the CDR3 reads CASRAPDRDYEQYV. In DNA, the CDR3 is TGCGCCAGCAGGGCGCCTGACAGGGACTACGAGCAGTACGTC.

The chain combines TRBV28 with TRBJ2-1; 16 bases match TRBD2. Germline CDR1 is MDHEN and CDR2 is SYDVKM. CDR3 length: 17 amino acids. After removal of 5 bases from V and 8 bases from J, the junction contained 9 bases not matched to a gene. The CDR3 nucleotides are TGTGCCAGCAGTCCCCCGGGACTAGCGGGGGGGCGAGATGAGCAGTTCTTC. This translates into CASSPPGLAGGRDEQFF.

The chain is built from TRBV12-3 or TRBV12-4 and TRBJ2-2; D remains unclear. Between the trimmed V and J ends, which lost 0 bases and 6 bases, there was a span of 8 bases. The CDR3 is 14 residues long. CDR3 protein: CASSLAPAPGELFF. CDR3 DNA sequence: TGTGCCAGCAGTTTAGCGCCGGCCCCCGGGGAGCTGTTTTTT.

This sequence joins TRBV5-5 and TRBJ1-4; D is perhaps TRBD1 (6 bases). V lost 4 bases, J lost 10 bases, and 14 bases lay in between. CDR3 size: 13 residues. Germline V lookup: CDR1 SGHKS, CDR2 YYEKEE (reference sequence). The CDR3 bases are TGTGCCAGCAGCCCACCGACAGGAGGAAAACTGTTTTTT. Translated: CASSPPTGGKLFF.

This clonotype occurred once. The chain uses TRBV7-9 and TRBJ2-1; a possible D gene is TRBD2 (7 bases). CDR1 is SEHNR and CDR2 is FQNEAQ in the germline V gene (reference sequence). This CDR3 is 13 amino acids long. Trimming stripped 5 bases from V and 9 bases from J, with 14 bases between. The CDR3 reads CASSGGAVGEQFF. The CDR3 nucleotides are TGTGCCAGCAGCGGGGGGGCCGTTGGTGAGCAGTTCTTC. Together with reference TRBV7-9 and TRBJ2-1, the CDR3 gives the full variable domain: DTGVSQNPRHKITKRGQNVTFRCDPISEHNRLYWYRQTLGQGPEFLTYFQNEAQLEKSRLLSDRFSAERPKGSFSTLEIQRTEQGDSAMYLCASSGGAVGEQFFGPGTRLTVL.

This clonotype was seen more than once but under ten times. The chain couples TRBV5-8 to TRBJ1-5, with 12 bases fitting TRBD1. The CDR3 sequence is 18 residues long. Germline V gene sequence: CDR1 SGHTS, CDR2 YDEGEE. The V gene end was trimmed by 4 bases and the J gene end by 7 bases; junction bases not matched to a gene: 15. CDR3 nucleotides: TGTGCCAGCAGCCTCGACCACCGGGACAGGGGGCTCGGGCAGCCCCAGCATTTT. Amino acid sequence: CASSLDHRDRGLGQPQHF.

V gene TRBV20-1 combines with J gene TRBJ2-3, with unresolved D. The V end was cut by 4 bases, the J end by 4 bases, with 9 bases between. Germline CDR1 reads DFQATT; CDR2 reads SNEGSKA (reference sequence). This CDR3 contains 12 residues. The DNA of the CDR3 is TGCAGTGCTAAGCCAGGCCCAGATACGCAGTATTTT. This gives the protein CSAKPGPDTQYF.